These 17 T cell receptor beta chains share one sample of origin, sequenced in a study of molecular identifiers for immune sequencing clone quantification. TCRdb analysed the PCR reads with MiXCR anew, one entry per CDR3 protein. The profile shows approximately 90,000 distinct CDR3 sequences, 20% to 25% of them singletons. Sequencing was done on a sample of naive CD8+ T cells from blood, with Jurkat cell RNA spiked in. Subset described: FACS-sorted CD8+CD4-CCR7+CD45RA+ naive T cells. The receptors come from a human donor in good health. Some libraries in this study had Jurkat cell RNA spiked in.

This clonotype came up many times. The rearrangement links TRBV7-9 to TRBJ2-3, with 9 bases lining up with TRBD1. The ends lost 5 bases at V and 0 bases at J; junction bases unmatched: 15. The V gene's germline CDR1 is SEHNR and CDR2 FQNEAQ (reference sequence). This CDR3 region has 19 residues. In DNA form, the CDR3 reads TGTGCCAGCAGCCACACCGGGACAGGGATTTTAGATAGCACAGATACGCAGTATTTT. As protein: CASSHTGTGILDSTDTQYF.

This clonotype was counted ten times or more. The chain uses TRBV10-3 and TRBJ2-7; D unclear. Germline CDR1 reads ENHRY; CDR2 reads SYGVKD. There are 14 residues in the CDR3. V was clipped by 5 bases and J by 2 bases, with 13 bases between them. The CDR3 is CAISIALSPYEQYF. CDR3 in DNA: TGTGCCATCAGTATAGCCCTAAGTCCCTACGAGCAGTACTTC.

V usage is TRBV7-6 and J usage is TRBJ2-7, with TRBD2 matching over 8 bases. CDR1 is SGHVS and CDR2 is FNYEAQ in the germline V gene. This CDR3 is built from 16 residues. V was clipped by 5 bases and J by 1 base; unmatched bases: 10. The CDR3 sequence: CASSPGGGIGSYEQYF. CDR3 DNA: TGTGCCAGCAGCCCCGGGGGGGGAATAGGTTCCTACGAGCAGTACTTC. Supplemented by reference TRBV7-6 and TRBJ2-7, the full variable domain reads GAGVSQSPRYKVTKRGQDVALRCDPISGHVSLYWYRQALGQGPEFLTYFNYEAQQDKSGLPNDRFSAERPEGSISTLTIQRTEQRDSAMYRCASSPGGGIGSYEQYFGPGTRLTVT.

This chain links TRBV5-6 with TRBJ2-7, with D uncertain. This CDR3 has 16 amino acids. V lost 6 bases to trimming and J lost 0 bases, with 19 bases between them. Looked up from germline, CDR1 is SGHDT and CDR2 is YYEEEE. Written as DNA, the CDR3 is TGTGCCAGCATGTTCTTCGTGGCAGCTAGCTCCTACGAGCAGTACTTC. The encoded protein is CASMFFVAASSYEQYF.

This clonotype was picked up many times. The gene calls are TRBV4-1 and TRBJ2-5; D possibly corresponds to TRBD1 (6 bases). There are 14 residues in the CDR3. Trimming shortened V by 4 bases and J by 3 bases, and 12 bases separated the two germline ends. CDR1 MGHRA and CDR2 YSYEKL come from the germline V gene. The CDR3 loop reads CASSPGQLEETQYF. The CDR3, as DNA: TGCGCCAGCAGCCCTGGACAGTTAGAAGAGACCCAGTACTTC.

This clonotype was recorded at least ten times. The V gene is TRBV10-3, the J gene TRBJ2-4; D remains ambiguous. The CDR3 runs 14 residues. Looked up from germline, CDR1 is ENHRY and CDR2 is SYGVKD. The ends were cut back, 0 bases at V and 7 bases at J, with 10 bases in the middle. The CDR3 here is CAISESLSSNIQYF. CDR3 sequence (DNA): TGTGCCATCAGTGAGTCGCTCTCCTCTAACATTCAGTACTTC.

Points on this clonotype: A junction end diverges from the germline sequence, so it may reflect a read error. The chain carries TRBV12-3 or TRBV12-4 and TRBJ2-3; 9 bases fit TRBD1. This CDR3 comprises 15 residues. CDR3 loop: CASSKPGQGIDAQYF. The CDR3 nucleotides are TGTGCCAGCAGCAAACCGGGACAGGGCATAGATGCGCAGTATTTT.

Comments on this clonotype: A much larger clone sits a single nucleotide away, making a read error possible. The CDR3 sequence: CASSTNGPSYEQYF. The CDR3 DNA follows: TGTGCCAGCAGCACTAACGGGCCTTCCTACGAGCAGTACTTC. The rearrangement links TRBV7-9 to TRBJ2-7; D unresolved. The CDR3 has 14 residues. V lost 5 bases, J lost 1 base, and 12 bases lay in between. Germline values: CDR1 SEHNR, CDR2 FQNEAQ (reference sequence).

This clonotype was counted between two and nine times. This rearrangement joins TRBV24-1 to TRBJ2-2; 9 nucleotides align to TRBD2. Per germline, CDR1 KGHDR and CDR2 SFDVKD. V shed 0 bases and J 4 bases; nucleotides not matched to a gene: 5. The CDR3 covers 17 residues. Here the CDR3 reads CATSDLPSGISTGELFF. As DNA, the CDR3 is TGTGCCACCAGTGATTTGCCTAGCGGGATTAGCACCGGGGAGCTGTTTTTT.

This clonotype was seen many times. The gene calls are TRBV29-1 and TRBJ2-7; D might be TRBD2 (5 bases). The V and J ends lost 7 bases and 0 bases respectively, with 19 bases between them. Per germline, CDR1 SQVTM and CDR2 ANQGSEA. The CDR3 sequence is 15 residues long. CDR3 protein: CSAPPAERDSYEQYF. In nucleotides, the CDR3 is TGCAGCGCCCCCCCCGCGGAACGGGACTCCTACGAGCAGTACTTC.

This clonotype was counted a few times. V usage is TRBV29-1 and J usage is TRBJ2-1, with TRBD2 as a possible D gene (6 bases). The CDR3 sequence is 15 residues long. The V gene lost 3 bases and the J gene lost 0 bases, with 12 bases spanning the gap. The germline CDR1 and CDR2 sequences are SQVTM and ANQGSEA. CDR3: CSVDGRGSSYNEQFF. The CDR3 DNA sequence: TGCAGCGTTGACGGGCGGGGCAGCTCCTACAATGAGCAGTTCTTC.

This clonotype was detected only a few times. The gene calls are TRBV6-2 or TRBV6-3 and TRBJ1-1; the match to TRBD1 covers 8 bases. Trimming removed 6 bases from V and 2 bases from J; junction bases left unmatched: 5. Germline assignment: CDR1 MNHEY and CDR2 SVGEGT. This CDR3 has 14 amino acids. The CDR3 region is CASRFGTGNTEAFF. CDR3 DNA: TGTGCCAGCAGGTTCGGGACAGGAAACACTGAAGCTTTCTTT.

This clonotype was seen only a few times. The chain is built from TRBV27 and TRBJ1-3; unclear D gene. The CDR3 extends over 15 amino acids. The germline gives CDR1 MNHEY, CDR2 SMNVEV (reference sequence). V lost 5 bases, J lost 7 bases, and 18 bases lay in between. For the CDR3, the DNA is TGTGCCAGCAGTCCCCCCGCTGGCCCGGGGAACACCATATATTTT. Protein product: CASSPPAGPGNTIYF.

Only a few counts were recorded for this clonotype. V gene TRBV12-3 or TRBV12-4 combines with J gene TRBJ2-5, with 9 positions matching TRBD2. This CDR3 is built from 14 residues. Trimming removed 7 bases from V and 0 bases from J; junction bases left unmatched: 3. The CDR3 DNA sequence: TGTGCCAGCAACAGCGGGGGGTACCAAGAGACCCAGTACTTC. Residues: CASNSGGYQETQYF.

This clonotype has ten or more counts. V and J are TRBV2 and TRBJ2-5, with 12 bases matching TRBD2. With V trimmed by 6 bases and J by 2 bases, 7 bases remained unmatched. The germline V gene encodes CDR1 SNHLY and CDR2 FYNNEI. This CDR3 comprises 16 residues. The DNA for the CDR3 is TGTGCCAGCAGGGCTGGACTAGCGGGGCATCAAGAGACCCAGTACTTC. The encoded protein is CASRAGLAGHQETQYF.

This clonotype came up many times. This chain links TRBV4-3 with TRBJ1-4, with D perhaps matching TRBD1 (5 bases). V was clipped by 0 bases and J by 2 bases, with 13 bases between them. The CDR3 has 17 amino acids. Germline V gene data show CDR1 as LGHNA and CDR2 as YSLEER. The CDR3 nucleotides are TGCGCCAGCAGCCAAGATCTTGGCGGGGCCACTAATGAAAAACTGTTTTTT. Its translation: CASSQDLGGATNEKLFF.

This clonotype was recorded many times. This chain links TRBV6-5 with TRBJ2-5, with 8 nucleotides matching TRBD2. The ends lost 2 bases at V and 4 bases at J; junction bases unmatched: 3. Germline V lookup: CDR1 MNHEY, CDR2 SVGAGI. The CDR3 contains 14 residues. The CDR3 DNA reads as TGTGCCAGCAGTTACGCGGGAGGATTAGAGACCCAGTACTTC. Its translation: CASSYAGGLETQYF.